This T cell receptor beta chain was identified during a study of beta chain features in type 1 diabetes. This clone appeared a few times. Its antigen remains unknown. What was sequenced were expressed TCRB transcripts, since all of the isolated RNA had been reverse transcribed. Profiled with immunoSEQ multiplex PCR; TCRdb holds only in-frame clones, not every one. Of 250,000 to 300,000 clones in the sample, about 13% were seen once. Populations obtained by sorting all exceeded 98% purity. Study outcomes and limitations: Among type 1 diabetes patients, VDJ junctions had fewer insertions and more deletions. Patients with Type 1 diabetes showed moderately but significantly shorter TCRB CDR3s in all four CD4+ subsets. Naive, central memory and Treg TCRB repertoires seemed to resemble each other more closely in patients than they did in healthy donors.

This TCR derives from a man aged 25 to 40 with type 1 diabetes. Sequencing used naive CD4+ T cells from blood.

The CDR3 DNA follows: TGTGCCAGCAGCTTCCCTCGAGCCCAAGAGACCCAGTACTTC. Residues: CASSFPRAQETQYF. This chain connects TRBV7-9 to TRBJ2-5; D ambiguous. V shed 3 bases and J shed 1 base, with 9 bases lying between them. There are 14 residues in the CDR3. The germline V gene has CDR1 SEHNR and CDR2 FQNEAQ (reference sequence).